This TCR beta chain is drawn from a study of STAT5B mutations in CD4+ large granular lymphocyte leukemia. General study findings and limits: Patient CD4-sorted repertoires looked more clonal than healthy CD4+ repertoires, even without putative leukemic clones. No patients shared main leukemic clonotypes, though roughly 25% appeared at low frequency elsewhere.

Sequencing was at survey level. Authors' processing steps: The detection floor for productive clonotype frequency was 2.59 x 10-5. Sequencing used immunoSEQ multiplex PCR; TCRdb keeps in-frame clones, though not all of them. For V, J and clone size, that table is used; D and trimming come from the DNA. Of approximately 35,000 clones listed, roughly two thirds are singletons. Notes on this clone: Its specificity is not known.

The clonotype was recovered from a human donor in good health. Specimen: CD4+ T cells from blood buffy coats.

This chain's CDR3 is CASSEGLNTEAFF. The CDR3 nucleotides are TGTGCCAGCAGTGAAGGCCTGAACACTGAAGCTTTCTTT. The genes are TRBV2 and TRBJ1-1, with D unclear. In germline, CDR1 is SNHLY, CDR2 FYNNEI. V gave up 1 base and J gave up 0 bases, with 3 bases separating them. The CDR3 spans 13 residues. Variable domain in full (rest from reference TRBV2 and TRBJ1-1): EPEVTQTPSHQVTQMGQEVILRCVPISNHLYFYWYRQILGQKVEFLVSFYNNEISEKSEIFDDQFSVERPDGSNFTLKIRSTKLEDSAMYFCASSEGLNTEAFFGQGTRLTVV.